This is a list of T cell receptor beta chains from one sample in a study of blood T cell repertoires in COVID-19. Sequencing was performed with immunoSEQ multiplex PCR; in TCRdb, only in-frame clones are kept and a portion is missing. Of 350,000 to 500,000 clones listed, about 90% are singletons. Sequences were obtained from peripheral blood. The receptors stem from a man between 18 and 35 years old with COVID-19, enrolled during active disease. Each CDR3 is given with its conserved first and last residue. A D gene is named only where the DNA matches it firmly. Where a row states a size, it is once, few, many or the class of an expanded clone; other rows omit it.

TRBJ2-7 | TRBV12-3/TRBV12-4 | . | once | TGTGCCAGCAGTTTAGTGGGGGGCTACGAGCAGTACTTC | CASSLVGGYEQYF
TRBJ1-5 | TRBV19 | . | . | TGTGCCAGTAGTATAACCGGTTATAGCAATCAGCCCCAGCATTTT | CASSITGYSNQPQHF
TRBJ2-6 | TRBV28 | . | . | TGTGCCAGCAGGGAGGGTTCCTCTGGGGCCAACGTCCTGACTTTC | CASREGSSGANVLTF
TRBJ2-5 | TRBV7-9 | . | . | TGTGCCAGCAGCTTAGGCCTAGGAAAAGAGACCCAGTACTTC | CASSLGLGKETQYF
TRBJ1-5 | TRBV24-1 | TRBD1 | . | TGTGCCACCGGGACAGGCAATCAGCCCCAGCATTTT | CATGTGNQPQHF
TRBJ1-3 | TRBV27 | . | once | TGTGCCAGCAGTTCAGGACTGGTCTCTGGAAACACCATATATTTT | CASSSGLVSGNTIYF
TRBJ2-1 | TRBV2 | TRBD1 | . | TGTGCCAGCAAATCCGGGACAGGCAATGAGCAGTTCTTC | CASKSGTGNEQFF
TRBJ1-5 | TRBV7-9 | . | once | TGTGCCAGCAGCCAACAGGGTAGCAATCAGCCCCAGCATTTT | CASSQQGSNQPQHF
TRBJ1-6 | TRBV19 | . | . | TGTGCCAGTAGTATCCGGACAGACAATAATTCACCCCTCCACTTT | CASSIRTDNNSPLHF
TRBJ1-3 | TRBV10-1 | . | . | TGCGCCAGCAGCTTTTGGGTGGGCCCTCTTTTT | CASSFWVGPLF
TRBJ1-1 | TRBV2 | . | once | TGTGCCAGCAGCCTTGACACCGGGGACACTGAAGCTTTCTTT | CASSLDTGDTEAFF
TRBJ2-1 | TRBV2 | TRBD2 | . | TGTGCCAGCAGTGGACTAGCGGGAGCTGGTGAGCAGTTCTTC | CASSGLAGAGEQFF
TRBJ2-3 | TRBV5-4 | TRBD2 | once | TGTGCCAGCAGCCAATTGACTAGCACTAGCACAGATACGCAGTATTTT | CASSQLTSTSTDTQYF
TRBJ1-5 | TRBV5-1 | . | once | TGCGCCAGCAGCTTGGACGGTGGCAATCAGCCCCAGCATTTT | CASSLDGGNQPQHF
TRBJ2-2 | TRBV2 | TRBD1 | . | TGTGCCAGCTCCGGGACAGAAAACACCGGGGAGCTGTTTTTT | CASSGTENTGELFF
TRBJ2-7 | TRBV2 | . | . | TGTGCCAGCAGTCCCCCGGTCAAGGGGCTCTACGAGCAGTACTTC | CASSPPVKGLYEQYF
TRBJ2-5 | TRBV5-4 | TRBD2 | . | TGTGCCAGCAGCTTGGGGCGGGGGGCAGGAGAGACCCAGTACTTC | CASSLGRGAGETQYF
TRBJ2-6 | TRBV5-6 | . | . | TGTGCCAGCAGCTTGCCCATTCACTCTGGGGCCAACGTCCTGACTTTC | CASSLPIHSGANVLTF
TRBJ1-5 | TRBV2 | . | . | TGTGCCAGCAGTGAAGCCTCTATCAGCAATCAGCCCCAGCATTTT | CASSEASISNQPQHF
TRBJ2-1 | TRBV7-2 | . | . | TGTGCCAGCAGCTTAAGTACTAGCTCCTACAATGAGCAGTTCTTC | CASSLSTSSYNEQFF
TRBJ1-2 | TRBV12-3/TRBV12-4 | . | few | TGTGCCAGCAGTTTCTCTAACTATGGCTACACCTTC | CASSFSNYGYTF
TRBJ2-2 | TRBV4-2 | TRBD2 | . | TGTGCCAGCAGCCAAGTACTAGCGGGAGGGTCGGACGGGGAGCTGTTTTTT | CASSQVLAGGSDGELFF
TRBJ1-4 | TRBV5-1 | TRBD1 | . | TGCGCCAGCAGCTTGGGGACACAGGGGGGTAAAGAAAAACTGTTTTTT | CASSLGTQGGKEKLFF
TRBJ2-3 | TRBV10-3 | . | . | TGTGCCATCAGTGAGGCCCTGTCCACTACCAGAACAGATACGCAGTATTTT | CAISEALSTTRTDTQYF
TRBJ2-3 | TRBV7-8 | . | . | TGTGCCAGCAGCGACACTAGGGATACGCAGTATTTT | CASSDTRDTQYF
TRBJ2-3 | TRBV3-1/TRBV3-2 | . | . | TGTGCCAGCAGCCAGGAGACTGGCACAGATACGCAGTATTTT | CASSQETGTDTQYF
TRBJ1-1 | TRBV24-1 | . | many | TGTGCCACCAGTGATTATCCTAACACTGAAGCTTTCTTT | CATSDYPNTEAFF
TRBJ2-7 | TRBV19 | TRBD1 | . | TGTGCCAGTAGTCCCGATAGACAGGGCATGTCCTACGAGCAGTACTTC | CASSPDRQGMSYEQYF
TRBJ2-1 | TRBV7-9 | . | . | TGTGCCAGCAGCTTAGTGGGGCCAGGTCGGGATGAGCAGTTCTTC | CASSLVGPGRDEQFF
TRBJ1-6 | TRBV18 | . | . | TGTGCCAGCTCTAGAGACAGAGATAATTCACCCCTCCACTTT | CASSRDRDNSPLHF
TRBJ2-3 | TRBV7-8 | . | . | TGTGCCAGCAGCCACCGAGGTGATACGCAGTATTTT | CASSHRGDTQYF
TRBJ2-7 | TRBV7-3 | . | . | TGTGCCAGCAGCCTCGGACAATTATCTAGCGAGCAGTACTTC | CASSLGQLSSEQYF
TRBJ2-1 | TRBV19 | TRBD2 | . | TGTGCCAGTAGTAGGACTAGCGGGGGCTACAATGAGCAGTTCTTC | CASSRTSGGYNEQFF
TRBJ2-3 | TRBV5-1 | TRBD2 | . | TGCGCCAGCAGCTTGGTTAGCGGGAAGGCAGATACGCAGTATTTT | CASSLVSGKADTQYF
TRBJ1-1 | TRBV6-5 | . | . | TGTGCCAGCAGTTACCCCAGGGGAAAAACTGAAGCTTTCTTT | CASSYPRGKTEAFF
TRBJ2-3 | TRBV1 | . | . | TGCACCAGCGCAGGATTCACAGATACGCAGTATTTT | CTSAGFTDTQYF
TRBJ2-7 | TRBV29-1 | TRBD1 | . | TGCAGCGTTGAGCTTTTTGGGACAGGGTCCTACGAGCAGTACTTC | CSVELFGTGSYEQYF
TRBJ2-3 | TRBV11-3 | . | . | TGTGCCAGCAGCACGTTGACTAGCACAGATACGCAGTATTTT | CASSTLTSTDTQYF
TRBJ2-3 | TRBV28 | TRBD1 | . | TGTGCCAGCGGAGACAGGGAAGGCACAGATACGCAGTATTTT | CASGDREGTDTQYF
TRBJ2-7 | TRBV5-1 | . | . | TGCGCCAGCAGCTTGGAGAAACAAGAGGGCGAGCAGTACTTC | CASSLEKQEGEQYF
TRBJ2-1 | TRBV19 | TRBD1 | . | TGTGCCAGTAGTTACCGGGACAGGGGAACGAATGAGCAGTTCTTC | CASSYRDRGTNEQFF
TRBJ2-1 | TRBV9 | . | . | TGTGCCAGCAGCGTAGACGCGGGTACTTACAATGAGCAGTTCTTC | CASSVDAGTYNEQFF
TRBJ2-7 | TRBV7-8 | TRBD2 | . | TGTGCCAGCAGCCTCGGGACTAGGGTTACCTACGAGCAGTACTTC | CASSLGTRVTYEQYF
TRBJ2-1 | TRBV3-1/TRBV3-2 | . | once | TGTGCCAGCAGCCTACGGACAGTAAATGAGCAGTTCTTC | CASSLRTVNEQFF
TRBJ2-7 | TRBV19 | TRBD2 | . | TGTGCCAGTAGCGGGGGGGTTGGCTACGAGCAGTACTTC | CASSGGVGYEQYF
TRBJ1-2 | TRBV5-4 | TRBD1 | . | TGTGCCAGCAGCGCGGGGACAGCTAACTATGGCTACACCTTC | CASSAGTANYGYTF
TRBJ2-5 | TRBV6-1 | TRBD2 | . | TGTGCCAGCAGTGAAGGGAGGACTAGCGGGCCAAAAGAGACCCAGTACTTC | CASSEGRTSGPKETQYF
TRBJ2-3 | TRBV24-1 | . | once | TGTGCCACCAGTGATTTGTCGGGAGATGGCGATACGCAGTATTTT | CATSDLSGDGDTQYF
TRBJ1-1 | TRBV3-1/TRBV3-2 | . | . | TGTGCCAGCAGCTTCCCGGGGTTGAACACTGAAGCTTTCTTT | CASSFPGLNTEAFF
TRBJ2-3 | TRBV11-3 | . | . | TGTGCCAGCAGCTTAGTGCCGCTAGACCTCACAGATACGCAGTATTTT | CASSLVPLDLTDTQYF
TRBJ1-6 | TRBV19 | TRBD1 | . | TGTGCCAGTAGCGACAGGGACTTTTATAATTCACCCCTCCACTTT | CASSDRDFYNSPLHF
TRBJ2-2 | TRBV4-1 | TRBD1 | . | TGCGCCAGCAGCCGAACCAGGGGGAGTGATCATGCCGGGGAGCTGTTTTTT | CASSRTRGSDHAGELFF
TRBJ2-6 | TRBV25-1 | . | . | TGTGCCAGCAGTGTTATCGTTGGGGCCAACGTCCTGACTTTC | CASSVIVGANVLTF
TRBJ2-5 | TRBV5-1 | . | . | TGCGCCAGCAGCGGTAGCGGAGGGGAGACCCAGTACTTC | CASSGSGGETQYF
TRBJ2-1 | TRBV4-1 | TRBD2 | . | TGCGCCAGCAGCCTAGTAGCGGGAGGGCGCTACAATGAGCAGTTCTTC | CASSLVAGGRYNEQFF
TRBJ1-1 | TRBV6-1 | . | . | TGTGCCAGCAGTGAGCACCTAAACACTGAAGCTTTCTTT | CASSEHLNTEAFF
TRBJ2-1 | TRBV7-9 | TRBD1 | few | TGTGCCAGCAGCTTAAGGGGGCTCAATGAGCAGTTCTTC | CASSLRGLNEQFF
TRBJ1-2 | TRBV6-5 | TRBD1 | . | TGTGCCAGCCGCCGGACAGGCTATGGCTACACCTTC | CASRRTGYGYTF